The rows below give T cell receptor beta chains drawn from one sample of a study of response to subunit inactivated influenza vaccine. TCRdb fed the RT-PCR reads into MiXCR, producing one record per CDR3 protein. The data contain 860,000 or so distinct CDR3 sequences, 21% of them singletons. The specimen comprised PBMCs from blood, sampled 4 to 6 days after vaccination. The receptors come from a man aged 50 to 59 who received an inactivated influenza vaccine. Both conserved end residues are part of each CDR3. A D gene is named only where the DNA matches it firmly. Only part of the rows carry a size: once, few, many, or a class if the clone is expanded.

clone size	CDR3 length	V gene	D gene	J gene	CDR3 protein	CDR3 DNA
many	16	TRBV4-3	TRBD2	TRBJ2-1	CASSHSSGRADNEQFF	TGCGCCAGCAGCCATTCTAGCGGGAGGGCCGACAATGAGCAGTTCTTC
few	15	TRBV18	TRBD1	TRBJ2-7	CASSPTPDRGYEQYF	TGTGCCAGCTCACCCACCCCAGACAGGGGCTACGAGCAGTACTTC
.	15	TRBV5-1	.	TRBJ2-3	CASSIGTAFGDTQYF	TGCGCCAGCAGCATCGGGACGGCCTTTGGAGATACGCAGTATTTT
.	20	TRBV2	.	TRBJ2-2	CASSEEAEWPLTVLTGELFF	TGTGCCAGCAGTGAAGAGGCAGAGTGGCCCCTGACAGTGCTTACCGGGGAGCTGTTTTTT
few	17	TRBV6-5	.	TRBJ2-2	CASSYGAGTIRTGELFF	TGTGCCAGCAGTTACGGGGCGGGGACGATACGCACCGGGGAGCTGTTTTTT
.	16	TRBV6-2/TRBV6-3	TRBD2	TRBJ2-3	CASSYLRGRARDTQYF	TGTGCCAGCAGTTACCTCCGCGGGAGGGCAAGAGATACGCAGTATTTT
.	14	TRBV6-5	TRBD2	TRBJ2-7	CASSFRDYTYEQYF	TGTGCCAGCAGTTTCCGGGACTATACCTACGAGCAGTACTTC
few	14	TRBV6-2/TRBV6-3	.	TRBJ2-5	CASSYSWGRETQYF	TGTGCCAGCAGTTACTCCTGGGGAAGGGAGACCCAGTACTTC
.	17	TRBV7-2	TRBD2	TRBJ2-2	CASSLVNLAGNTGELFF	TGTGCCAGCAGCTTAGTTAACCTAGCGGGGAACACCGGGGAGCTGTTTTTT
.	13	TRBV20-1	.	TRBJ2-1	CSARDRRVYEQFF	TGCAGTGCTAGAGATCGCAGGGTGTATGAGCAGTTCTTC
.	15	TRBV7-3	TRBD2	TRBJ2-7	CASSLVSGGHYEQYF	TGTGCCAGCAGCTTAGTTTCGGGAGGCCACTACGAGCAGTACTTC
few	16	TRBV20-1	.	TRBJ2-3	CSARVIGAGLADTQYF	TGCAGTGCTAGGGTAATCGGGGCTGGTTTGGCAGATACGCAGTATTTT
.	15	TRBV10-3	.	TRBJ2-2	CAIRKQESNTGELFF	TGTGCCATCAGGAAACAGGAGTCGAACACCGGGGAGCTGTTTTTT
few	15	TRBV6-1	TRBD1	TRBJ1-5	CASSEGTGALEPQHF	TGTGCCAGCAGTGAAGGGACAGGTGCCCTGGAGCCCCAGCATTTT
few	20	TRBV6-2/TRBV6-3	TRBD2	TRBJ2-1	CASRLSPGLAGAGSYNEQFF	TGTGCCAGCAGACTCTCCCCGGGACTAGCGGGAGCGGGCTCCTACAATGAGCAGTTCTTC
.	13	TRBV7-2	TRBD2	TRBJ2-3	CAGGSGSSDTQYF	TGTGCCGGGGGTAGCGGGAGCTCAGATACGCAGTATTTT
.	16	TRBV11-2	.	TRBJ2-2	CASSLGSGGYAGELFF	TGTGCCAGCAGCCTAGGCTCGGGGGGCTACGCCGGGGAGCTGTTTTTT
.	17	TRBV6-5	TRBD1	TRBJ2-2	CASSYSRQGPNTGELFF	TGTGCCAGCAGTTACTCACGACAGGGACCGAACACCGGGGAGCTGTTTTTT